A selection of T cell receptor beta chains follows, all from one sample in a study of blood T cell repertoires in COVID-19. TCRdb's copy holds only in-frame clones and misses some; the assay was immunoSEQ multiplex PCR. The table has some 240,000 clones, about 86% seen once. Sequencing input: PBMCs or T cells enriched from blood (not recorded which). These receptors originate from a woman aged 35 to 49 with acute COVID-19. CDR3s leave out the opening cysteine and the closing phenylalanine or tryptophan. Fields, in order: D gene, J gene, V gene, CDR3 protein. The D gene is left open where the match is weak.

D gene: .
J gene: TRBJ2-1
V gene: TRBV7-3
CDR3 protein: ASSLTSDGDEQF

D gene: TRBD1
J gene: TRBJ1-2
V gene: TRBV6-5
CDR3 protein: ASSYKRTGGYGYT

D gene: TRBD2
J gene: TRBJ2-1
V gene: TRBV4-2
CDR3 protein: ASSQEAREGHNEQF

D gene: TRBD1
J gene: TRBJ2-6
V gene: TRBV6-6
CDR3 protein: ASSRTGGTGANVLT

D gene: .
J gene: TRBJ2-3
V gene: TRBV9
CDR3 protein: ASSVGTLSTDTQY

D gene: TRBD2
J gene: TRBJ2-3
V gene: TRBV2
CDR3 protein: ASNQIAGGPGTDTQY

D gene: .
J gene: TRBJ2-2
V gene: TRBV27
CDR3 protein: ASSLGLYNTGELF

D gene: TRBD1
J gene: TRBJ2-7
V gene: TRBV2
CDR3 protein: ASSPGQGPYEQY

D gene: TRBD2
J gene: TRBJ2-1
V gene: TRBV7-8
CDR3 protein: ASSPMGLTYNEQF

D gene: .
J gene: TRBJ1-4
V gene: TRBV5-6
CDR3 protein: ASSLVRAGETNEKLF

D gene: .
J gene: TRBJ1-5
V gene: TRBV18
CDR3 protein: ASSRVGRESYQPQH

D gene: TRBD2
J gene: TRBJ2-3
V gene: TRBV6-5
CDR3 protein: ASSRGGRRTDTQY

D gene: .
J gene: TRBJ2-5
V gene: TRBV18
CDR3 protein: ASSPPLAGAGRETQY

D gene: .
J gene: TRBJ2-7
V gene: TRBV5-6
CDR3 protein: ASSSTTVLYEQY

D gene: .
J gene: TRBJ1-2
V gene: TRBV12-3/TRBV12-4
CDR3 protein: ASSSSNYGYT

D gene: .
J gene: TRBJ2-7
V gene: TRBV30
CDR3 protein: AWSVLPAYEQY

D gene: .
J gene: TRBJ1-2
V gene: TRBV27
CDR3 protein: ASSHTWGAPGYT

D gene: .
J gene: TRBJ2-7
V gene: TRBV6-1
CDR3 protein: ASSEWDIYEQY

D gene: TRBD2
J gene: TRBJ2-7
V gene: TRBV14
CDR3 protein: ASSSTMGPSSGPSYEQY

D gene: .
J gene: TRBJ1-5
V gene: TRBV9
CDR3 protein: ASNQGASNQPQH

D gene: TRBD2
J gene: TRBJ2-7
V gene: TRBV5-4
CDR3 protein: ASSLAGLEYEQY

D gene: TRBD1
J gene: TRBJ2-2
V gene: TRBV3-1/TRBV3-2
CDR3 protein: ASSLLQGATGELF

D gene: .
J gene: TRBJ2-5
V gene: TRBV7-9
CDR3 protein: ASSLKLQQETQY

D gene: TRBD1
J gene: TRBJ2-7
V gene: TRBV3-1/TRBV3-2
CDR3 protein: ASSQEDRGSGGQY

D gene: TRBD1
J gene: TRBJ2-7
V gene: TRBV5-4
CDR3 protein: ASSSTGTGFEQY

D gene: TRBD1
J gene: TRBJ1-5
V gene: TRBV9
CDR3 protein: ASSVAGGAGQPQH

D gene: TRBD1
J gene: TRBJ2-2
V gene: TRBV18
CDR3 protein: ASSPRDSPTGELF

D gene: TRBD2
J gene: TRBJ2-1
V gene: TRBV7-7
CDR3 protein: ASSFLLADYNEQF

D gene: .
J gene: TRBJ1-1
V gene: TRBV27
CDR3 protein: ASSPSLITEAF

D gene: .
J gene: TRBJ1-2
V gene: TRBV19
CDR3 protein: ASSQGSNYGYT

D gene: .
J gene: TRBJ1-5
V gene: TRBV21-1
CDR3 protein: ASSKGRGQGESQPQH

D gene: TRBD2
J gene: TRBJ2-3
V gene: TRBV7-3
CDR3 protein: ASSPLAGNTDTQY